The T cell receptor beta chain described here comes from a study of post-analysis software for immune sequencing data. Study conclusions and caveats: Versus controls, multiple sclerosis patients showed significantly lower diversity (normalized Chao1). Roughly five TRBV segments appeared more often in patients than in controls, and TRBV5-6, TRBV5-1 and TRBV20-1 were among these. F measure clustering grouped samples strongly by preparation batch.

The CDR3 consists of 14 residues. Losses at the gene ends were 9 bases for V and 2 bases for J; bases not matched to a gene: 7. CDR1 is SNHLY, CDR2 FYNNEI, per germline. On this clonotype: Its antigen is not identified.

Carried by the TCR beta cDNA libraries were unique molecular identifiers. TCRdb re-called the PCR reads through MiXCR, storing one row per CDR3 protein. Of 700,000 to 900,000 distinct CDR3 sequences listed, 46% are singletons. The chain combines TRBV2 with TRBJ1-2; 9 bases are shared with TRBD1. The sequence was obtained from a girl aged 10 to 17 with multiple sclerosis. The specimen was blood. This CDR3 is CASLPGQGNYGYTF. CDR3 sequence (DNA): TGTGCCAGTTTGCCGGGACAGGGAAACTATGGCTACACCTTC.